Listed below are T cell receptor beta chains from one sample, sequenced in a study of CD8+CD57+ T cells in acquired aplastic anemia. TCRdb re-called the reads with MiXCR, one entry per CDR3 protein. The sample includes 200,000 to 250,000 distinct CDR3 sequences, roughly 60% of them seen just once. Source material: sorted CD4+, CD8+, or CD8+CD57+ T cells (not recorded which) from PBMCs. Receptors originate from a human donor with aplastic anemia. Each CDR3 is given with its conserved first and last residue. D genes are given only for firm matches. The listing skips clone size in some rows; elsewhere it reads once, few, many or a size class.

V: TRBV20-1
D: .
size: .
J: TRBJ2-3
CDR3: CSARVGGLGDTQYF
DNA: TGCAGTGCTAGAGTGGGCGGACTTGGGGATACGCAGTATTTT

V: TRBV12-3/TRBV12-4
D: .
size: .
J: TRBJ1-6
CDR3: CASSLQGFYSPLHF
DNA: TGTGCCAGCAGTTTGCAGGGTTTCTATTCACCCCTCCACTTT

V: TRBV24-1
D: .
size: few
J: TRBJ1-2
CDR3: CATSELSTGGAYGYTF
DNA: TGTGCCACCAGTGAGCTGTCCACAGGAGGAGCATATGGCTACACCTTC

V: TRBV7-8
D: .
size: few
J: TRBJ2-7
CDR3: CASRTAGEQYF
DNA: TGTGCCAGCAGAACAGCCGGCGAGCAGTACTTC

V: TRBV7-8
D: TRBD2
size: many
J: TRBJ2-7
CDR3: CASSLPGGGRQQYF
DNA: TGTGCCAGCAGCCTCCCGGGAGGGGGAAGGCAGCAGTACTTC

V: TRBV6-5
D: .
size: .
J: TRBJ1-1
CDR3: CASTALENTEAFF
DNA: TGTGCCAGCACAGCTCTCGAGAACACTGAAGCTTTCTTT

V: TRBV3-1
D: .
size: .
J: TRBJ1-2
CDR3: CASSRGYGYTF
DNA: TGTGCCAGCAGCCGTGGCTATGGCTACACCTTC

V: TRBV6-4
D: .
size: many
J: TRBJ2-3
CDR3: CASSKVVGHTDTQYF
DNA: TGTGCCAGCAGTAAAGTGGTCGGACACACAGATACGCAGTATTTT

V: TRBV19
D: .
size: once
J: TRBJ2-4
CDR3: CASSVQGVQNIQYF
DNA: TGTGCCAGTAGTGTACAGGGTGTGCAAAACATTCAGTACTTC

V: TRBV11-2
D: .
size: once
J: TRBJ2-7
CDR3: CASSYPQGSSYEQYF
DNA: TGTGCCAGCAGTTATCCGCAGGGGAGTTCCTACGAGCAGTACTTC

V: TRBV9
D: TRBD1
size: .
J: TRBJ1-2
CDR3: CASSVEGARNYGYTF
DNA: TGTGCCAGCAGCGTAGAGGGGGCGCGTAACTATGGCTACACCTTC

V: TRBV25-1
D: TRBD1
size: .
J: TRBJ2-5
CDR3: CASSGTGGLWYQETQYF
DNA: TGTGCCAGTAGTGGGACAGGGGGTCTATGGTACCAAGAGACCCAGTACTTC

V: TRBV20-1
D: TRBD1
size: .
J: TRBJ2-3
CDR3: CSARIDRETDTQYF
DNA: TGCAGTGCTAGAATAGACAGGGAGACAGATACGCAGTATTTT

V: TRBV7-9
D: .
size: .
J: TRBJ1-3
CDR3: CASSLEHRTNTIYF
DNA: TGTGCCAGCAGCTTAGAACACAGGACAAACACCATATATTTT

V: TRBV5-1
D: .
size: .
J: TRBJ1-1
CDR3: CASSLELTGNTEAFF
DNA: TGCGCCAGCAGCTTGGAGCTAACAGGGAACACTGAAGCTTTCTTT

V: TRBV19
D: TRBD1
size: few
J: TRBJ2-7
CDR3: CASSTGTGSEQYF
DNA: TGTGCCAGTAGTACGGGGACAGGTAGCGAGCAGTACTTC

V: TRBV25-1
D: .
size: .
J: TRBJ2-7
CDR3: CASSEWAGPYEQYF
DNA: TGTGCCAGCAGTGAATGGGCAGGGCCCTACGAGCAGTACTTC

V: TRBV20-1
D: .
size: many
J: TRBJ1-2
CDR3: CSASGGGDNRVPYGYTF
DNA: TGCAGTGCTAGTGGGGGGGGGGACAACAGGGTCCCCTATGGCTACACCTTC

V: TRBV7-2
D: .
size: .
J: TRBJ2-7
CDR3: CASSLAPSPSSYEQYF
DNA: TGTGCCAGCAGTTTAGCGCCAAGTCCGAGCTCCTACGAGCAGTACTTC

V: TRBV2
D: .
size: .
J: TRBJ1-2
CDR3: CASSPIRGNYGYTF
DNA: TGTGCCAGCAGCCCAATCCGAGGGAACTATGGCTACACCTTC

V: TRBV12-5
D: .
size: .
J: TRBJ2-3
CDR3: CASGSRVGVTARDTQYF
DNA: TGTGCTAGTGGCTCCCGAGTAGGTGTCACAGCGAGGGATACGCAGTATTTT

V: TRBV10-1
D: TRBD1
size: .
J: TRBJ1-2
CDR3: CASGAWTGVDYGYTF
DNA: TGCGCCAGCGGTGCATGGACAGGCGTGGACTATGGCTACACCTTC

V: TRBV5-1
D: .
size: .
J: TRBJ2-7
CDR3: CASTPRQGSYEQYF
DNA: TGCGCCAGCACCCCCCGTCAGGGATCCTACGAGCAGTACTTC

V: TRBV7-2
D: TRBD2
size: .
J: TRBJ2-7
CDR3: CASTLGGRAVLEQYF
DNA: TGTGCCAGCACCCTCGGCGGGAGGGCCGTCCTCGAGCAGTACTTC

V: TRBV15
D: .
size: .
J: TRBJ1-2
CDR3: CATSRDGGDGIYGYTF
DNA: TGTGCCACCAGCAGAGATGGAGGAGACGGGATCTATGGCTACACCTTC

V: TRBV19
D: .
size: once
J: TRBJ2-2
CDR3: CASSHDLNTGELFF
DNA: TGTGCCAGTAGTCACGACTTAAACACCGGGGAGCTGTTTTTT

V: TRBV11-3
D: .
size: .
J: TRBJ2-2
CDR3: CASRVRGNTGELFF
DNA: TGTGCCAGCAGGGTCAGGGGAAACACCGGGGAGCTGTTTTTT

V: TRBV25-1
D: .
size: .
J: TRBJ1-3
CDR3: CASSLRASSGNTIYF
DNA: TGTGCCAGCAGTCTCCGGGCGAGCTCTGGAAACACCATATATTTT

V: TRBV2
D: TRBD1
size: .
J: TRBJ2-7
CDR3: CASNTGVLYEQYF
DNA: TGTGCCAGCAACACAGGGGTCCTCTACGAGCAGTACTTC

V: TRBV7-2
D: TRBD2
size: .
J: TRBJ2-7
CDR3: CASSLAFSGTYEQYF
DNA: TGTGCCAGCAGCTTAGCCTTTAGCGGGACCTACGAGCAGTACTTC

V: TRBV5-6
D: TRBD1
size: .
J: TRBJ2-1
CDR3: CASSGFSGDRGSDEQFF
DNA: TGTGCCAGCAGCGGCTTCTCCGGGGACAGGGGAAGCGATGAGCAGTTCTTC

V: TRBV7-6
D: .
size: .
J: TRBJ1-3
CDR3: CASSGPGTGAGNTIYF
DNA: TGTGCCAGCAGCGGACCCGGGACTGGAGCTGGAAACACCATATATTTT

V: TRBV14
D: .
size: .
J: TRBJ2-7
CDR3: CASSQVASQSSYEQYF
DNA: TGTGCCAGCAGCCAAGTCGCAAGTCAGAGCTCCTACGAGCAGTACTTC

V: TRBV29-1
D: TRBD2
size: .
J: TRBJ2-3
CDR3: CSVVAGVGTDTQYF
DNA: TGCAGCGTTGTAGCGGGAGTAGGCACAGATACGCAGTATTTT

V: TRBV19
D: TRBD1
size: .
J: TRBJ1-6
CDR3: CASSLQGVWSPLHF
DNA: TGTGCCAGTAGTCTACAGGGGGTTTGGTCACCCCTCCACTTT